This TCR beta chain was retrieved from a study of cytomegalovirus exposure and HLA in healthy donors. Study details: The roughly 130 validation repertoires used the same platform as the roughly 670 first-cohort repertoires, a later analysis reported.

The CDR3 extends over 13 amino acids. Trimming pared 11 bases from V and 6 bases from J, leaving 16 bases between. Per the germline V gene, CDR1 is SNHLY and CDR2 is FYNNEI. Data came from immunoSEQ multiplex PCR; TCRdb stores just in-frame clones and leaves some out. The table lists more than 300,000 clones, more than 80% of them singletons. Study-level findings and limits: With high specificity and sensitivity, the classifier reportedly diagnosed cytomegalovirus status.

This clone was counted a single time. Its antigen is not identified. V usage is TRBV2 and J usage is TRBJ2-2; TRBD1 might be the D (7 bases). This TCR came from a woman between 18 and 29 years old in good health and CMV-seronegative. Sequenced input: PBMCs. In DNA, the CDR3 is TGTGCCGGCCAGGGGGGTAGGGCCGGGGAGCTGTTTTTT. Translation: CAGQGGRAGELFF.